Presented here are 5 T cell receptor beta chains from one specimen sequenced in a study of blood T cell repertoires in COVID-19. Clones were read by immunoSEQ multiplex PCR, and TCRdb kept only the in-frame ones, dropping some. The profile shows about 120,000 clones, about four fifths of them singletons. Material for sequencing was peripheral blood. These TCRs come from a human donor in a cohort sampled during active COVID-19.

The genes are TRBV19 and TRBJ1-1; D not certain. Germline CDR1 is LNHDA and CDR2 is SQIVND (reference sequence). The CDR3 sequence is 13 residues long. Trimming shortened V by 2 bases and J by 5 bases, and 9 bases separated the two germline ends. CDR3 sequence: CASSITVRTEAFF. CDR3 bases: TGTGCCAGTAGTATAACAGTAAGGACTGAAGCTTTCTTT.

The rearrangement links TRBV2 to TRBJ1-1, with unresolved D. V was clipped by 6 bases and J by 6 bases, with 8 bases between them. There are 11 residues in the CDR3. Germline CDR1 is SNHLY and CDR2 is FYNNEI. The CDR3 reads CASRTQAEAFF. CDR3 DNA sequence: TGTGCCAGCAGGACCCAGGCTGAAGCTTTCTTT. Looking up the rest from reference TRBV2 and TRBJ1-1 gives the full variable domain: EPEVTQTPSHQVTQMGQEVILRCVPISNHLYFYWYRQILGQKVEFLVSFYNNEISEKSEIFDDQFSVERPDGSNFTLKIRSTKLEDSAMYFCASRTQAEAFFGQGTRLTVV.

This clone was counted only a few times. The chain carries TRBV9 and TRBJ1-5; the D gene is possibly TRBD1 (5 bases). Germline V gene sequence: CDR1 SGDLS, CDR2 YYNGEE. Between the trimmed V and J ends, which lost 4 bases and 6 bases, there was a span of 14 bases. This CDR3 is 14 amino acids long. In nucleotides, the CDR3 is TGTGCCAGCAGCCCAACCGGGGGGGGTCAGCCCCAGCATTTT. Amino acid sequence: CASSPTGGGQPQHF. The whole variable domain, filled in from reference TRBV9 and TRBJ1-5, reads DSGVTQTPKHLITATGQRVTLRCSPRSGDLSVYWYQQSLDQGLQFLIQYYNGEERAKGNILERFSAQQFPDLHSELNLSSLELGDSALYFCASSPTGGGQPQHFGDGTRLSIL.

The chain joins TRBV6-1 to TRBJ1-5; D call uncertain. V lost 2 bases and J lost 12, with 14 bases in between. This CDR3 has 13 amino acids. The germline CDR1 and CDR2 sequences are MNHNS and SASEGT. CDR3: CASSELLQIFQHF. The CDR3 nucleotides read TGTGCCAGCAGTGAACTTTTGCAGATCTTCCAGCATTTT.

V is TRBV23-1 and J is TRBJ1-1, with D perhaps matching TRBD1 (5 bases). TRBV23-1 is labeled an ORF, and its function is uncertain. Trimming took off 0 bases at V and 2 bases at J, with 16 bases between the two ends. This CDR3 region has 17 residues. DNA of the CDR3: TGCGCCAGCAGTCAATCGGTAACGGGGGTTTTTAACACTGAAGCTTTCTTT. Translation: CASSQSVTGVFNTEAFF.